This entry lists 17 T cell receptor beta chains sequenced from one sample in a study of T cells after yellow fever vaccination. Using its own MiXCR run on the 5' RACE reads, TCRdb lists one record per CDR3 protein. The profile shows under 250,000 distinct CDR3 sequences, 6.9% of them singletons. Sample: CD4+ T cells sorted from PBMCs, taken 15 days after the yellow fever booster vaccination. These receptors were collected from a man aged 30-40 years who received the YFV17D yellow fever vaccine.

This clonotype was picked up a small number of times. The chain is built from TRBV20-1 and TRBJ2-1, with 10 bases lining up with TRBD2. V dropped 4 bases and J dropped 4; count of bases not matched to a gene: 4. The germline V gene encodes CDR1 DFQATT and CDR2 SNEGSKA (reference sequence). There are 14 residues in the CDR3. The CDR3 DNA follows: TGCAGTGCTAAACTAGCGGGGACTTACAATGAGCAGTTCTTC. Protein: CSAKLAGTYNEQFF.

Concerning this clonotype itself: A much larger clonotype is one base distant, so this may be a read error. V usage is TRBV10-3 and J usage is TRBJ2-7, with D tentatively TRBD1 (5 bases). Trimming took off 10 bases at V and 2 bases at J, with 15 bases between the two ends. Germline CDR1 reads ENHRY; CDR2 reads SYGVKD. There are 13 residues in the CDR3. The CDR3 protein is CATRTWMTYEQYF. CDR3 sequence (DNA): TGTGCCACCCGGACATGGATGACCTACGAGCAGTACTTC.

This clonotype was observed a handful of times. The chain couples TRBV6-1 to TRBJ2-3; 12 bases are a match to TRBD2. Trimming cost V 5 bases and J 5 bases; bases outside gene matches: 8. The CDR3 runs to 16 residues. Germline CDR1 reads MNHNS; CDR2 reads SASEGT. The CDR3 bases are TGTGCCAGCAGTCCTTGGACTAGCGGGAACCAAGATACGCAGTATTTT. This codes for CASSPWTSGNQDTQYF.

This clonotype has only a few counts. CDR3 bases: TGCGCCAGCAGCTGGGGACAGGGGGCCTACGAGCAGTACTTC. It encodes CASSWGQGAYEQYF. V usage is TRBV5-1 and J usage is TRBJ2-7; 11 nucleotides agree with TRBD1. CDR3 length equals 14 residues. CDR1 is SGHRS, CDR2 YFSETQ, per germline. V shed 3 bases and J 2 bases; nucleotides not matched to a gene: 1.

A note on this clonotype: One base away lies a much larger clone, so this may be a sequencing read error. This sequence joins TRBV27 and TRBJ2-1, with 9 bases matching TRBD1. This CDR3 has 15 residues. V shed 3 bases, J shed 3 bases, and the junction held 3 bases outside the gene matches. Germline V gene lookup returns CDR1 MNHEY and CDR2 SMNVEV (reference sequence). The CDR3 nucleotides are TGTGCCAGCAGTTTCTGGGACAGGGACTACAATGAGCAGTTCTTC. Residues: CASSFWDRDYNEQFF.

The chain employs TRBV5-1 and TRBJ2-3; D is possibly TRBD2 (6 bases). CDR3 length: 14 amino acids. CDR1 and CDR2 (germline): SGHRS, YFSETQ. V dropped 3 bases and J dropped 4 bases, with 12 bases sitting between them. This CDR3 reads CASSSTSPADTQYF. For the CDR3, the DNA is TGCGCCAGCAGCTCTACTAGCCCGGCAGATACGCAGTATTTT. Based on the CDR3 plus reference TRBV5-1 and TRBJ2-3, the full variable domain is KAGVTQTPRYLIKTRGQQVTLSCSPISGHRSVSWYQQTPGQGLQFLFEYFSETQRNKGNFPGRFSGRQFSNSRSEMNVSTLELGDSALYLCASSSTSPADTQYFGPGTRLTVL.

This clonotype was detected many times. This chain links TRBV28 with TRBJ2-7, with 7 bases that match TRBD2. CDR3 length: 16 residues. The germline V gene has CDR1 MDHEN and CDR2 SYDVKM. V was pared by 5 bases and J by 0 bases, with 10 bases of the junction left unmatched. CDR3: CASSPADKRDSYEQYF. CDR3 nucleotides: TGTGCCAGCAGTCCGGCCGATAAGCGGGACTCCTACGAGCAGTACTTC.

This clonotype appeared a few times. CDR3 protein: CASSSHASSGTNTGELFF. The CDR3 region has the DNA TGTGCCAGCAGCTCCCATGCGTCTAGCGGGACCAACACCGGGGAGCTGTTTTTT. This chain joins TRBV11-2 and TRBJ2-2; TRBD2 matches at 9 bases. Germline V CDR1 and CDR2: SGHAT, FQNNGV. This CDR3 is 18 amino acids long. Losses at the gene ends were 4 bases for V and 2 bases for J; bases not matched to a gene: 11.

This clonotype occurred a few times. This sequence joins TRBV14 and TRBJ2-7; 9 bases fit TRBD2. Germline V gene data show CDR1 as SGHDN and CDR2 as FVKESK. V lost 3 bases, J lost 1 base, and 10 bases stayed unmatched. There are 17 residues in the CDR3. CDR3 sequence: CASSQGPAGGRSYEQYF. The CDR3, as DNA: TGTGCCAGCAGCCAGGGGCCCGCGGGAGGGAGGTCCTACGAGCAGTACTTC.

Ten or more counts support this clonotype. V gene TRBV4-3 combines with J gene TRBJ1-5; D not resolved. Between the trimmed V and J ends, which lost 1 base and 4 bases, there was a span of 5 bases. Germline V CDR1 and CDR2: LGHNA, YSLEER. The CDR3 covers 13 residues. CDR3 nucleotides: TGCGCCAGCAGCCAAGGGCGTAATCAGCCCCAGCATTTT. It specifies CASSQGRNQPQHF.

In this sample, this clonotype turned up many times. This chain uses TRBV4-3 with TRBJ2-3; the D is unclear. Deletions cut 0 bases from V and 11 bases from J, with 9 bases between. CDR1 and CDR2 from the germline V gene are LGHNA and YSLEER. The CDR3 sequence is 12 residues long. CDR3 DNA sequence: TGCGCCAGCAGCCAAGATTTTACCAGGCAGTATTTT. Amino acids: CASSQDFTRQYF.

This sequence joins TRBV4-3 and TRBJ2-1, with D perhaps matching TRBD1 or TRBD2 (5 bases each). Germline CDR1 LGHNA, CDR2 YSLEER. The CDR3 totals 14 residues. V lost 2 bases, J lost 6 bases, and 11 bases lay in between. CDR3 amino acids: CASSQIGTFNEQFF. CDR3 sequence (DNA): TGCGCCAGCAGCCAAATCGGGACCTTCAATGAGCAGTTCTTC.

Turning to this clonotype: Its ends do not fully match the called genes, so a read error is possible. The chain combines TRBV7-2 with TRBJ2-2; 7 nucleotides agree with TRBD1. Germline V gives CDR1 SGHTA, CDR2 FQGNSA. This CDR3 is 16 amino acids long. The CDR3 loop is CAGSLRTGANTGELFF. CDR3 in DNA: TGTGCCGGCAGCTTAAGGACAGGCGCGAACACCGGGGAGCTGTTTTTT.

The chain's CDR3 is CASSPRGGVNYGYTF. The CDR3 nucleotides read TGTGCCAGCAGCCCAAGGGGAGGGGTGAACTATGGCTACACCTTC. The chain has TRBV7-2 and TRBJ1-2; D is possibly TRBD1 (5 bases). Looked up from germline, CDR1 is SGHTA and CDR2 is FQGNSA. V lost 5 bases and J lost 2, with 15 bases in between. The CDR3 loop spans 15 amino acids.

The CDR3 spells CASSFSGRVDTQYF. The CDR3 bases are TGTGCCAGCAGTTTTAGCGGGAGGGTAGATACGCAGTATTTT. This chain joins TRBV12-3 or TRBV12-4 and TRBJ2-3, with TRBD2 identical over 11 bases. The trim removed 3 bases at V and 5 bases at J, leaving 1 base unmatched. The CDR3 is 14 residues long.

This clonotype was seen more than once but under ten times. V and J are TRBV5-6 and TRBJ2-1, with 12 bases aligning to TRBD2. In germline, CDR1 is SGHDT, CDR2 YYEEEE. V was pared by 2 bases and J by 6 bases, with 3 bases of the junction left unmatched. The CDR3 has 15 amino acids. CDR3 sequence reads: CASSFLAGGPNEQFF. The CDR3 DNA reads TGTGCCAGCAGCTTCCTAGCGGGAGGGCCCAATGAGCAGTTCTTC.

This clonotype appeared many times. The chain joins TRBV28 to TRBJ2-4, with 9 nucleotides matching TRBD1. Looked up from germline, CDR1 is MDHEN and CDR2 is SYDVKM. V lost 6 bases and J lost 4; bases outside the gene matches: 10. This CDR3 contains 16 residues. CDR3 DNA sequence: TGTGCCAGCAGCAGACAGGGGGTTGCCATTAAAAACATTCAGTACTTC. Protein: CASSRQGVAIKNIQYF.